This TCR beta chain was observed in a study of T cell repertoires in cytomegalovirus infection. Study in general: It was recently identified HLA-C-restricted and well-studied HLA-B-restricted CMV epitopes that the study used. It can be stated that public TCR beta signatures indicated CMV infection as well as a matching HLA type.

TCRdb re-derived calls from the reads in MiXCR, one entry per CDR3 protein. Here the sample spans roughly 800,000 distinct CDR3 sequences, almost 30% being singletons. The CDR3 length is 14 residues. V lost 7 bases to trimming and J lost 0 bases, with 11 bases between them. Germline loops: CDR1 MNHEY, CDR2 SVGAGI. General study findings and limits: Predominance within the ex vivo response was attributable to HLA-C-restricted CMV-specific TCR beta clonotypes. Accumulated public TCR beta family frequency recognized individuals carrying CMV together with the relevant HLA.

A few counts support this clonotype. Antigen: not known. J is TRBJ2-3 and V is TRBV6-5, with D possibly being TRBD1 (7 bases). Here the sequenced sample was cultured CD8+ T cells from PBMCs, taken from culture after CMV antigen stimulation. The receptor's source is a human donor in good health (CMV status not recorded). Some clones in this sample may be carry-over from other donors' samples. CDR3: CASMEGASTDTQYF. The DNA for the CDR3 is TGTGCCAGCATGGAGGGGGCTAGCACAGATACGCAGTATTTT.